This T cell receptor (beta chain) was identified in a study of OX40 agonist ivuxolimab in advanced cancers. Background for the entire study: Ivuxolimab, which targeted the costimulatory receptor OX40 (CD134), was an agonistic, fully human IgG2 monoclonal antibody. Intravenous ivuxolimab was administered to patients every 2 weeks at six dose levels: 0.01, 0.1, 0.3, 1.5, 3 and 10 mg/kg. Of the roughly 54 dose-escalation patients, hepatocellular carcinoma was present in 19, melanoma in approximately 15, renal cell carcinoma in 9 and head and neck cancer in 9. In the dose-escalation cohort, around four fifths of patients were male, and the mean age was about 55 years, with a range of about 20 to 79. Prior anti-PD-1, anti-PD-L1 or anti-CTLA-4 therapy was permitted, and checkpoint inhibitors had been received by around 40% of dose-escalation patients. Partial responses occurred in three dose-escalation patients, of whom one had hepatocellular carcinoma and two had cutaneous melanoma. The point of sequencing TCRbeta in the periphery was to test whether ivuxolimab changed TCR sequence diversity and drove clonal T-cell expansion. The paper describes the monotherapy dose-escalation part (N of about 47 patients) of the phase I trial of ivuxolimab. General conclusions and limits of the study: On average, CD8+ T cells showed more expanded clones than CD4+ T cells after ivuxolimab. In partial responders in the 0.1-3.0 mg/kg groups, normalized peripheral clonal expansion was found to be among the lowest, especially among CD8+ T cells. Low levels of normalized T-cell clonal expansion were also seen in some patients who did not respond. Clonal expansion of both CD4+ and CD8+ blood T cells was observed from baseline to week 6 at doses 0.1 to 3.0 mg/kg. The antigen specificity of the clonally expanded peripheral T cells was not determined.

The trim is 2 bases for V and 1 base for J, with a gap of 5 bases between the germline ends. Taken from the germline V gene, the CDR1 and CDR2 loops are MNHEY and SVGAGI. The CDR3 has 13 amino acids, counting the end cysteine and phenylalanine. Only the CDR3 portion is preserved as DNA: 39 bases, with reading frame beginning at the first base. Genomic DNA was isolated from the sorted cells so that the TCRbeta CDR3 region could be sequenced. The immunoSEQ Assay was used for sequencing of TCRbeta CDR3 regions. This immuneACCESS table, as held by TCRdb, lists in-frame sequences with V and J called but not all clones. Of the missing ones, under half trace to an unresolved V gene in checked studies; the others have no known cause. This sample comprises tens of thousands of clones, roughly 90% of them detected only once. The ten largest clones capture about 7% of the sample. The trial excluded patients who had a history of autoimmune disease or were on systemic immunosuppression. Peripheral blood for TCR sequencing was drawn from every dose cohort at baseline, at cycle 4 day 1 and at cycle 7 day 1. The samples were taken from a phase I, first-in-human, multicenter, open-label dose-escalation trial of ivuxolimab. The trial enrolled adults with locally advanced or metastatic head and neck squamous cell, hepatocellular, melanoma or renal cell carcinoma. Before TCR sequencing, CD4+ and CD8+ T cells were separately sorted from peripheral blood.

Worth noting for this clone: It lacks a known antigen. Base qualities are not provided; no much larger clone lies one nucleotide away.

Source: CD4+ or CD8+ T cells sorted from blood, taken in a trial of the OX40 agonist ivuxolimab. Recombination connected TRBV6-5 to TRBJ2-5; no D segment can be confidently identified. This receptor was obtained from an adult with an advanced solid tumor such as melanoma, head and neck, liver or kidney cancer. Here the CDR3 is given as CASSYGFQETQYF. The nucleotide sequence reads TGTGCCAGCAGTTACGGCTTCCAAGAGACCCAGTACTTC.